The source of this TCR beta chain is a study of T cell repertoires in cytomegalovirus infection. About the study: In public TCR beta signatures, there were indications of both CMV infection and matching HLA type.

Note on this clonotype: What it binds is unknown.

Regarding the study as a whole: The response measured ex vivo was dominated by TCR beta clonotypes (HLA-C-restricted and CMV-specific). Identification of carriers of CMV plus the relevant HLA was performed using cumulative public TCR beta family frequency.

TCRdb re-called the reads with MiXCR, one entry per CDR3 protein. The sample carries roughly 46,000 distinct CDR3 sequences, 20% to 25% recorded once. CDR3 length equals 14 residues. Trimming removed 4 bases from V and 4 bases from J; junction bases left unmatched: 4. Germline V gene lookup returns CDR1 ENHRY and CDR2 SYGVKD. The specimen was PBMCs, sequenced either directly or after in vitro stimulation (not recorded which). V gene TRBV10-3 combines with J gene TRBJ2-1, with TRBD1 matching over 7 bases. The receptor was derived from a human donor in good health (CMV status not recorded). Some clones in this sample may be carry-over from other donors' samples. The CDR3 region is CAISGGQTYNEQFF. Written as DNA, the CDR3 is TGTGCCATCAGTGGGGGACAGACATACAATGAGCAGTTCTTC.